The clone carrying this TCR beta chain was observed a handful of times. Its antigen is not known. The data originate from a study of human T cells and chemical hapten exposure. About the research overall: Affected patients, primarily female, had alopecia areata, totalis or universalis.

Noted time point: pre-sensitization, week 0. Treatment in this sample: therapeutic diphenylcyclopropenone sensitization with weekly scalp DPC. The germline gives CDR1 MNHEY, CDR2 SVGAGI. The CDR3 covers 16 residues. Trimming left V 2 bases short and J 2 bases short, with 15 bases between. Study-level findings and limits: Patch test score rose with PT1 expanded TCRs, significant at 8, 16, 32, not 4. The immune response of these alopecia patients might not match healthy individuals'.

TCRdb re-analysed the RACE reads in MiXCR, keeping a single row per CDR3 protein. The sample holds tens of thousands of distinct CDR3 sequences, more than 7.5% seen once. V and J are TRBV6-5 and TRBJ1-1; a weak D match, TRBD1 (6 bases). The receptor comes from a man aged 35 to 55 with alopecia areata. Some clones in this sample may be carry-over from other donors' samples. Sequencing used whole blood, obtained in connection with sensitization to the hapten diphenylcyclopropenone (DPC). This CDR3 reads CASSYQPRGANTEAFF. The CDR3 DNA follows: TGTGCCAGCAGTTACCAACCCCGGGGGGCCAACACTGAAGCTTTCTTT.